The sequence of this TCR beta chain was determined in a study of blood T cell repertoires in COVID-19. In the study overall: The samples span acute and convalescent COVID-19 from the United States, Italy and Spain. From T cells, B-cell-depleted T cells, or PBMCs came the material, which was cDNA or gDNA.

V was pared by 4 bases and J by 0 bases, with 10 bases between. CDR3 length: 15 amino acids. Germline CDR1 is MNHEY and CDR2 is SMNVEV (reference sequence). In the original processing: Amplification with reference gene primers provided the estimates of nucleated cell counts. This table comes from immunoSEQ multiplex PCR, and its TCRdb copy is limited to in-frame clones, with some not included. That table gives V, J and clone size, and the DNA gave D and trimming. The table includes 100,000 to 130,000 clones, 90% to 95% detected once. The V call is TRBV27, the J call TRBJ2-1, with D possibly being TRBD2 (6 bases). This receptor was obtained from a woman in her thirties with acute or convalescent COVID-19. The sample taken for sequencing was peripheral blood. CDR3 loop: CASSYGGSSYNEQFF. The CDR3 bases are TGTGCCAGCAGTTACGGGGGTAGCTCCTACAATGAGCAGTTCTTC.